The source of this T cell receptor (beta chain) is a study of OX40 agonist ivuxolimab in advanced cancers. Germline V gene data show CDR1 as MNHEY and CDR2 as SMNVEV (reference sequence). The V end lost 6 bases, the J end lost 9 bases, and 18 bases lay between the germline ends. The CDR3 is made up of 14 amino acids. Profiled with immunoSEQ multiplex PCR; TCRdb holds only in-frame clones, not every one. The top ten hold roughly 0.59% of the sample, which has fewer than 80,000 clones, around 88% seen once. Findings and caveats of the study: By week 6 at 0.1 to 3.0 mg/kg, blood CD4+ and CD8+ T cells had expanded clonally. Partial responders dosed at 0.1-3.0 mg/kg displayed clonal expansion ranking among the lowest.

On this clone itself: Its antigen is currently unknown.

The chain has TRBV27 and TRBJ2-1; D is perhaps TRBD2 (5 bases). Sequences were derived from CD4+ or CD8+ T cells sorted from blood, sampled in a trial of the OX40 agonist ivuxolimab. This receptor was obtained from an adult with an advanced solid tumor such as melanoma, head and neck, liver or kidney cancer. The CDR3: CASRLHPLEGEQFF. CDR3 coding DNA: TGTGCCAGCAGGCTGCACCCTTTAGAGGGTGAGCAGTTCTTC.